These 27 T cell receptor beta chains originate from one sample sequenced in a study of T cells in Graves' hyperthyroidism and ophthalmopathy. Researchers amplified the TCR beta CDR3 regions from RNA transcripts. The primer set for the first-round RT-PCR of the TCR CDR3 was HTBI. TCRdb analysed the multiplex PCR reads with MiXCR anew, one entry per CDR3 protein. Among roughly 420,000 distinct CDR3 sequences, about 15% were seen once, and the ten largest hold approximately 14%. The sequenced sample consisted of blood. These receptors were obtained from a woman younger than 30 with Graves' hyperthyroidism.

This clonotype was detected many times. The V gene is TRBV28, the J gene TRBJ2-7, with D uncertain. This CDR3 contains 14 residues. The germline gives CDR1 MDHEN, CDR2 SYDVKM. V lost 2 bases, J lost 8 bases, and 16 bases lay in between. The CDR3 DNA is TGTGCCAGCAGTTTACGGGTAGAACCGCGGAAGCAGTACTTC. Translated, it gives CASSLRVEPRKQYF.

This clonotype came up many times. The chain combines TRBV11-2 with TRBJ1-1; the match to TRBD1 covers 9 bases. The J segment lost 6 bases and the V segment lost 5 bases, leaving 10 bases of the junction unmatched. CDR1 is SGHAT and CDR2 is FQNNGV in the germline V gene. This CDR3 spans 15 amino acids. As DNA, the CDR3 is TGTGCCAGCAGCGCCCACAGGGGGCGCATTCCTGAAGCTTTCTTT. It codes for CASSAHRGRIPEAFF.

This chain uses TRBV5-1 with TRBJ2-5; the D call may be TRBD1 or TRBD2 (5 bases each). Germline-derived CDR1 and CDR2 are SGHRS and YFSETQ. CDR3 length: 17 residues. Trimming cost V 4 bases and J 0 bases, with 19 bases left between them. CDR3 sequence reads: CASSPPIGALNQETQYF. The CDR3 DNA reads as TGCGCCAGCAGCCCCCCCATCGGGGCTCTTAACCAAGAGACCCAGTACTTC.

This chain connects TRBV19 to TRBJ2-3; D possibly uses TRBD1 or TRBD2 (5 bases each). Germline loops: CDR1 LNHDA, CDR2 SQIVND (reference sequence). The CDR3 contains 14 residues. The germline V and J ends were trimmed by 7 bases and 2 bases, with 13 bases remaining between them. The CDR3 nucleotides read TGTGCCAGTACCAGTGGGACCAACACAGATACGCAGTATTTT. Translation gives CASTSGTNTDTQYF. Full variable domain (remainder filled in from reference TRBV19 and TRBJ2-3): DGGITQSPKYLFRKEGQNVTLSCEQNLNHDAMYWYRQDPGQGLRLIYYSQIVNDFQKGDIAEGYSVSREKKESFPLTVTSAQKNPTAFYLCASTSGTNTDTQYFGPGTRLTVL.

The table lists this clonotype with a few counts. The chain joins TRBV6-1 to TRBJ2-2; a possible D gene is TRBD1 (5 bases). Trimming removed 6 bases at V and 6 bases at J, with 23 bases between. CDR1 MNHNS and CDR2 SASEGT come from the germline V gene. The CDR3 is made up of 17 amino acids. The CDR3: CASSPTLSRAGSGELFF. The CDR3 DNA reads TGTGCCAGCAGCCCGACACTCAGCAGGGCAGGGTCCGGGGAGCTGTTTTTT.

This clonotype was counted only a few times. CDR3 nucleotides: TGTGCCAGTAGTATTAGGCCTAGCGGGAGCTACGAGCAGTACTTC. It specifies CASSIRPSGSYEQYF. V usage is TRBV19 and J usage is TRBJ2-7, with TRBD2 identical over 10 bases. Germline CDR1 LNHDA, CDR2 SQIVND (reference sequence). Trimming cost V 3 bases and J 3 bases; bases outside gene matches: 5. The CDR3 runs 15 residues.

This clonotype occurred many times. The CDR3 here is CASSGGDYGYTF. The CDR3 DNA is TGTGCCAGCAGTGGGGGCGATTATGGCTACACCTTC. The gene calls are TRBV11-2 and TRBJ1-2; possibly TRBD1 for D (6 bases). The germline V and J ends were trimmed by 6 bases and 5 bases, with 10 bases remaining between them. This CDR3 is 12 amino acids long. CDR1 and CDR2 (germline): SGHAT, FQNNGV.

On this clonotype: A much larger clone differs by one base, so this may be a read error. The conserved phenylalanine or tryptophan is not found at the CDR3 terminus, so this likely reflects a read error. This sequence joins TRBV18 and TRBJ1-1; D remains ambiguous. Germline assignment: CDR1 KGHSH and CDR2 LQKENI. CDR3 length equals 14 residues. Trimming pared 3 bases from V and 1 base from J, leaving 9 bases between. Here the CDR3 DNA reads TGTGCCAGCTCACCCAACACAGCGAACACTGAAGCTTTCTCT. It is translated as CASSPNTANTEAFS.

This clonotype was observed a few times. One end of the junction varies from germline; a read error may be responsible. The genes are TRBV27 and TRBJ2-7; 9 bases fit TRBD1. The CDR3 length is 15 residues. Germline V CDR1 and CDR2: MNHEY, SMNVEV (reference sequence). DNA for the CDR3: TGTGCCGGCAGTTGGTCCCGGGGACAGGGTTACGAGCAGTACTTC. Its protein is CAGSWSRGQGYEQYF.

This clonotype was seen repeatedly, ten times or more. The V and J genes are TRBV15 and TRBJ2-3; 10 bases agree with TRBD2. The germline V gene encodes CDR1 LNHNV and CDR2 YYDKDF (reference sequence). The CDR3 spans 15 residues. V shed 9 bases and J 4 bases; nucleotides not matched to a gene: 10. In DNA form, the CDR3 reads TGTGCCACTTCACGTTCTAGCGGGAGCTCAGATACGCAGTATTTT. This codes for CATSRSSGSSDTQYF.

This chain connects TRBV9 to TRBJ2-2; 12 bases fit TRBD1. Germline CDR1 SGDLS, CDR2 YYNGEE. The ends lost 3 bases at V and 4 bases at J; junction bases unmatched: 7. This CDR3 is built from 17 residues. The CDR3 reads CASSAQGQGASTGELFF. The CDR3 DNA is TGTGCCAGCAGCGCCCAGGGACAGGGGGCCAGCACCGGGGAGCTGTTTTTT.

CDR3 protein: CSAADRVNEKLFF. The DNA of the CDR3 is TGCAGTGCTGCGGACAGGGTTAATGAAAAACTGTTTTTT. The J gene is TRBJ1-4, the V gene TRBV20-1; 8 positions match TRBD1. Germline trimming cut 5 bases from V and 4 bases from J; bases unmatched to any gene: 3. CDR1 and CDR2 from the germline V gene are DFQATT and SNEGSKA (reference sequence). The CDR3 contains 13 residues.

The V gene is TRBV12-3 or TRBV12-4, the J gene TRBJ1-4, with D hard to call. The CDR3 is made up of 14 amino acids. V lost 3 bases and J 9 bases, leaving 14 bases between the germline ends. CDR3 protein: CASSFKGPLQKLFF. The CDR3, as DNA: TGTGCCAGCAGTTTCAAGGGCCCCCTTCAAAAACTGTTTTTT.

The chain recombines TRBV20-1 with TRBJ1-2; unclear D gene. Per the germline V gene, CDR1 is DFQATT and CDR2 is SNEGSKA (reference sequence). The CDR3 contains 12 residues. V lost 6 bases and J 6 bases, leaving 14 bases between the germline ends. The CDR3 spells CSARQNTNGYTF. CDR3 DNA: TGCAGTGCCAGACAAAACACCAATGGCTACACCTTC.

Points on this clonotype: A much larger clone lies one base from this, so it may be a read error. CDR3 amino acids: CASSDSDTGELFF. CDR3 nucleotide sequence: TGTGCCAGCAGTGACTCTGACACCGGGGAGCTGTTTTTT. The chain joins TRBV6-4 to TRBJ2-2; D is unresolved. This CDR3 is 13 amino acids long. Trimming cost V 0 bases and J 3 bases, with 2 bases left between them. CDR1 is MRHNA and CDR2 is SNTAGT in the germline V gene.

The rearrangement joins TRBV3-1 to TRBJ2-4, with 8 bases aligning to TRBD2. The CDR3 is made up of 15 amino acids. The germline V gene has CDR1 LGHDT and CDR2 YNNKEL (reference sequence). V lost 1 base and J lost 15; bases outside the gene matches: 14. Here the CDR3 DNA reads TGTGCCAGCAGCCAAGGCGGGACTAGACAGACCTATAGGTACTTC. Protein sequence: CASSQGGTRQTYRYF.

There are a few counts of this clonotype. This chain connects TRBV7-3 to TRBJ2-1, with D uncertain. The germline CDR1 and CDR2 sequences are SGHTA and FQGTGA. The length of the CDR3 is 14 residues. The V and J ends lost 1 base and 2 bases respectively, with 6 bases between them. Here the CDR3 DNA reads TGTGCCAGCAGCTTAAGTCCCACCTACAATGAGCAGTTCTTC. This codes for CASSLSPTYNEQFF.

The chain has TRBV18 and TRBJ2-7; no clear D gene. Trimming pared 4 bases from V and 3 bases from J, leaving 10 bases between. Per germline, CDR1 KGHSH and CDR2 LQKENI. The CDR3 sequence is 13 residues long. The CDR3 loop is CASSQVSSYEQYF. DNA for the CDR3: TGTGCCAGCTCACAAGTTAGTAGCTACGAGCAGTACTTC.

This chain links TRBV2 with TRBJ2-1, with D possibly being TRBD1 (7 bases). CDR3 length: 14 amino acids. V was pared by 5 bases and J by 4 bases, with 12 bases between. Germline assignment: CDR1 SNHLY and CDR2 FYNNEI. CDR3 coding DNA: TGTGCCAGCAGTCAGGGGGGCTTATACAATGAGCAGTTCTTC. This codes for CASSQGGLYNEQFF. The full variable domain, rest sourced from reference TRBV2 and TRBJ2-1, is EPEVTQTPSHQVTQMGQEVILRCVPISNHLYFYWYRQILGQKVEFLVSFYNNEISEKSEIFDDQFSVERPDGSNFTLKIRSTKLEDSAMYFCASSQGGLYNEQFFGPGTRLTVL.

This clonotype has more than one count but fewer than ten. The chain has TRBV18 and TRBJ2-7, with D uncertain. Per the germline V gene, CDR1 is KGHSH and CDR2 is LQKENI. Trimming stripped 3 bases from V and 3 bases from J, with 9 bases between. The CDR3 spans 13 residues. CDR3 nucleotide sequence: TGTGCCAGCTCACCTGGACCGCACTACGAGCAGTACTTC. Its translation is CASSPGPHYEQYF.

The genes are TRBV4-1 and TRBJ1-5; possible D gene TRBD1, 5 bases. The CDR3 covers 15 residues. Germline loops: CDR1 MGHRA, CDR2 YSYEKL. The germline V and J ends were trimmed by 3 bases and 0 bases, with 9 bases remaining between them. The CDR3 bases are TGCGCCAGCAGCCACCGGACAATTAGCAATCAGCCCCAGCATTTT. Translation: CASSHRTISNQPQHF.

This clonotype has at least ten counts. The chain employs TRBV29-1 and TRBJ1-2; no definite D call. V was pared by 0 bases and J by 8 bases, with 13 bases between. The CDR3 is 13 amino acids. Germline V gene lookup returns CDR1 SQVTM and CDR2 ANQGSEA. DNA of the CDR3: TGCAGCGTTGAAGAAGGGCAGGCGGTAGGCTACACCTTC. Its translation: CSVEEGQAVGYTF.

This clonotype was counted only a few times. V is TRBV29-1 and J is TRBJ2-1, with 9 bases aligning to TRBD1. CDR1 SQVTM and CDR2 ANQGSEA come from the germline V gene. V gave up 6 bases and J gave up 7 bases; unmatched junction bases: 13. CDR3 size: 15 residues. This CDR3 is CSVKIWDRVTNEQFF. The CDR3 coding sequence is TGCAGCGTAAAGATATGGGACAGGGTTACAAATGAGCAGTTCTTC.

The chain uses TRBV7-3 and TRBJ2-6, with a tentative D call TRBD2 (5 bases). The CDR3 totals 18 residues. Trimming left V 1 base short and J 2 bases short, with 15 bases between. Germline V CDR1 and CDR2: SGHTA, FQGTGA. Here the CDR3 reads CASSLISGSLPGANVLTF. Here the CDR3 DNA reads TGTGCCAGCAGCTTAATTTCGGGGTCGCTCCCTGGGGCCAACGTCCTGACTTTC.

The chain is built from TRBV11-2 and TRBJ2-7, with D perhaps TRBD1 (6 bases). The V gene's germline CDR1 is SGHAT and CDR2 FQNNGV. The CDR3 is 14 residues long. Trimming took off 0 bases at V and 2 bases at J, with 8 bases between the two ends. The CDR3 protein is CASSLDRTAYEQYF. CDR3 nucleotide sequence: TGTGCCAGCAGCTTAGATCGGACAGCCTACGAGCAGTACTTC.

This clonotype was seen at least ten times. V gene TRBV12-3 or TRBV12-4 combines with J gene TRBJ1-4; 10 nucleotides match TRBD1. The CDR3 extends over 17 amino acids. V trimming: 6 bases; J trimming: 6 bases; junction bases outside the gene matches: 13. CDR3 region: CASRKRSGTGADEKLFF. CDR3 coding DNA: TGTGCCAGCAGGAAGAGATCCGGGACAGGGGCCGATGAAAAACTGTTTTTT.

Many counts were recorded for this clonotype. This chain uses TRBV20-1 with TRBJ2-1, with D perhaps given as TRBD1 or TRBD2 (5 bases each). Germline V gene lookup returns CDR1 DFQATT and CDR2 SNEGSKA (reference sequence). There are 15 residues in the CDR3. Trimming took off 0 bases at V and 7 bases at J, with 16 bases between the two ends. The CDR3 sequence: CSARDSVRGGNEQFF. In nucleotides, the CDR3 is TGCAGTGCTAGAGATTCGGTCCGGGGCGGGAATGAGCAGTTCTTC.